Shown below are 32 T cell receptor beta chains from a single sample sequenced in a study of neurological immune-mediated disorders. As to time point: longitudinal time-point 2. TCRdb passed the 5' RACE reads through MiXCR, listing each CDR3 protein once. This table holds roughly 80,000 distinct CDR3 sequences, 5% to 6% found once. The material sequenced was PBMCs. Source of these receptors: a woman aged 60-75 years with multiple sclerosis.

This clonotype came up many times. J is TRBJ2-7 and V is TRBV20-1; TRBD1 matches 10 bases. CDR3 length: 13 amino acids. With 6 bases clipped from V and 6 bases from J, the junction kept 8 bases outside the gene matches. Germline lookup yields CDR1 DFQATT and CDR2 SNEGSKA (reference sequence). The CDR3 spells CSAFRDRGREQYF. Written as DNA, the CDR3 is TGCAGTGCCTTCAGAGACAGGGGGCGCGAGCAGTACTTC.

In this sample, this clonotype turned up many times. The J gene is TRBJ2-5, the V gene TRBV7-9, with 7 bases that match TRBD2. V was clipped by 8 bases and J by 4 bases; unmatched bases: 7. This CDR3 region has 13 residues. Per germline, CDR1 SEHNR and CDR2 FQNEAQ (reference sequence). The CDR3 spells CASHPGGGETQYF. The DNA of the CDR3 is TGTGCCAGCCACCCGGGCGGGGGAGAGACCCAGTACTTC.

This clonotype was seen many times. The chain joins TRBV7-9 to TRBJ2-3; D gene ambiguous. Trimming cost V 5 bases and J 3 bases, with 12 bases left between them. The germline gives CDR1 SEHNR, CDR2 FQNEAQ (reference sequence). The CDR3 has 14 amino acids. The CDR3 coding sequence is TGTGCCAGCAGCCCGGTCGGACGGACAGATACGCAGTATTTT. Encoded protein: CASSPVGRTDTQYF.

The table lists this clonotype with many counts. This chain joins TRBV4-1 and TRBJ2-7; 13 bases are a match to TRBD2. In germline, CDR1 is MGHRA, CDR2 YSYEKL. Trimming took 1 base from V and 3 from J; bases not matched to a gene: 3. The CDR3 runs to 16 residues. CDR3 loop: CASSQVGLAGNYEQYF. CDR3 nucleotides: TGCGCCAGCAGCCAAGTGGGACTAGCGGGGAACTACGAGCAGTACTTC.

This clonotype was observed many times. The chain combines TRBV5-4 with TRBJ2-1; 7 bases align to TRBD1. The CDR3 has 15 amino acids. V lost 4 bases to trimming and J lost 4 bases; unmatched junction nucleotides: 8. CDR1 is SGHNT and CDR2 is YYREEE in the germline V gene (reference sequence). CDR3 amino acids: CASSRDRAGYNEQFF. As DNA, the CDR3 is TGTGCCAGCAGCCGTGACAGGGCTGGGTACAATGAGCAGTTCTTC.

This clonotype has ten or more counts. The V and J genes are TRBV20-1 and TRBJ2-1; D unclear. CDR3 length equals 15 residues. Trimming took 0 bases from V and 0 from J, leaving 9 bases between them. Looked up from germline, CDR1 is DFQATT and CDR2 is SNEGSKA (reference sequence). The CDR3 nucleotides are TGCAGTGCTAGAGATCTACAGAGCTCCTACAATGAGCAGTTCTTC. This gives the protein CSARDLQSSYNEQFF.

This clonotype was counted at least ten times. CDR3 DNA sequence: TGTGCCACCAGCAGAGATCGGCGGACCTACGAGCAGTACTTC. It codes for CATSRDRRTYEQYF. The chain carries TRBV15 and TRBJ2-7; D not resolved. CDR3 size: 14 residues. Per the germline V gene, CDR1 is LNHNV and CDR2 is YYDKDF (reference sequence). Trimming removed 0 bases from V and 2 bases from J, with 8 bases in between.

Ten or more counts support this clonotype. This rearrangement joins TRBV20-1 to TRBJ2-2; 16 bases map to TRBD2. This CDR3 has 19 amino acids. Looked up from germline, CDR1 is DFQATT and CDR2 is SNEGSKA (reference sequence). Losses at the gene ends were 3 bases for V and 5 bases for J; bases not matched to a gene: 12. Written as DNA, the CDR3 is TGCAGTGCTAGCCGTCCCGGGACTAGCGGGGGGGCCGTAACCGGGGAGCTGTTTTTT. The encoded protein is CSASRPGTSGGAVTGELFF.

At least ten counts were recorded for this clonotype. The V call is TRBV5-6, the J call TRBJ2-5; unclear D gene. The CDR3 is made up of 15 amino acids. V shed 4 bases and J shed 4 bases, with 17 bases lying between them. Germline V gene lookup returns CDR1 SGHDT and CDR2 YYEEEE. The CDR3 loop is CASSTPVGIRETQYF. The CDR3 nucleotides are TGTGCCAGCAGCACCCCGGTTGGTATACGAGAGACCCAGTACTTC.

Many counts were recorded for this clonotype. The rearrangement joins TRBV12-3 or TRBV12-4 to TRBJ2-7; D is perhaps TRBD1 or TRBD2 (5 bases each). This CDR3 spans 13 amino acids. The V and J ends lost 8 bases and 6 bases respectively, with 17 bases between them. The CDR3 sequence: CASGGGITGEQYF. The CDR3 bases are TGTGCCAGCGGGGGTGGAATCACGGGCGAGCAGTACTTC.

The CDR3 DNA is TGTGCCAGCAGCCGCCCAGGGGGCACCGGGGAGCTGTTTTTT. Translation: CASSRPGGTGELFF. The chain uses TRBV7-9 and TRBJ2-2; 7 bases are a match to TRBD1. With 5 bases clipped from V and 4 bases from J, the junction kept 4 bases outside the gene matches. CDR3 size: 14 residues. The V gene's germline CDR1 is SEHNR and CDR2 FQNEAQ (reference sequence).

This clonotype was recorded many times. CDR3 coding DNA: TGTGCCAGCAGCCAGGGGACAGGGTTAAGCTACACCTTC. Its translation is CASSQGTGLSYTF. The rearrangement joins TRBV14 to TRBJ1-2, with 9 bases matching TRBD1. In germline, CDR1 is SGHDN, CDR2 FVKESK. The CDR3 is made up of 13 amino acids. The ends lost 3 bases at V and 9 bases at J; junction bases unmatched: 5.

In its sample, this clonotype was seen many times. The CDR3: CASSLAPGTNEQFF. The CDR3 nucleotides read TGCGCCAGCAGCTTGGCTCCTGGGACCAATGAGCAGTTCTTC. This chain uses TRBV5-1 with TRBJ2-1; TRBD1 or TRBD2 may be the D gene (5 bases each). There are 14 residues in the CDR3. Germline lookup yields CDR1 SGHRS and CDR2 YFSETQ. V was cut by 0 bases and J by 6 bases, with 10 bases left in between.

This clonotype was observed at least ten times. The chain couples TRBV12-3 or TRBV12-4 to TRBJ2-5; 10 bases align to TRBD2. Germline trimming cut 6 bases from V and 0 bases from J; bases unmatched to any gene: 4. This CDR3 has 15 amino acids. The CDR3 DNA is TGTGCCAGCAGCCTGACTAGCGGGTACCAAGAGACCCAGTACTTC. This translates into CASSLTSGYQETQYF.

There are many counts of this clonotype. This rearrangement joins TRBV4-1 to TRBJ1-1; 9 nucleotides line up with TRBD1. CDR1 and CDR2 (germline): MGHRA, YSYEKL. The ends lost 3 bases at V and 4 bases at J; junction bases unmatched: 9. The CDR3 is 16 amino acids. CDR3 nucleotide sequence: TGCGCCAGCAGCCAGGAATTACAGGGGGCTGGCACTGAAGCTTTCTTT. It yields the protein CASSQELQGAGTEAFF.

This clonotype was seen only a few times. The chain joins TRBV20-1 to TRBJ2-3; 12 nucleotides match TRBD2. Trimming took 8 bases from V and 4 from J; bases not matched to a gene: 13. The CDR3 length is 16 residues. In germline, CDR1 is DFQATT, CDR2 SNEGSKA (reference sequence). This CDR3 reads CSSTADLAGGPDTQYF. DNA for the CDR3: TGCAGTTCCACGGCCGATCTAGCGGGGGGGCCAGATACGCAGTATTTT.

This clonotype has a count of ten or more. V usage is TRBV29-1 and J usage is TRBJ2-5, with no clear D. V was pared by 2 bases and J by 4 bases, with 14 bases between. The CDR3 length is 14 residues. CDR1 is SQVTM, CDR2 ANQGSEA, per germline. CDR3 coding DNA: TGCAGCGTTGAACCATTTAGGGCATCAGAGACCCAGTACTTC. This sequence encodes CSVEPFRASETQYF.

This clonotype was counted ten times or more. The V call is TRBV7-8, the J call TRBJ1-1; TRBD1 matches 7 bases. The CDR3 runs 13 residues. CDR1 and CDR2 (germline): SGHVS, FQNEAQ. The junction had 3 bases not matched to a gene; V was cut back by 7 bases and J by 1 base. In nucleotides, the CDR3 is TGTGCCAGCACCAGACAGGGGAACACTGAAGCTTTCTTT. Its translation is CASTRQGNTEAFF.

This clonotype has ten or more counts. J is TRBJ2-5 and V is TRBV5-1; TRBD1 matches 9 bases. This CDR3 comprises 13 residues. In germline, CDR1 is SGHRS, CDR2 YFSETQ. The ends lost 4 bases at V and 3 bases at J; junction bases unmatched: 1. The CDR3 here is CASSRTGEETQYF. The CDR3 nucleotides read TGCGCCAGCAGCCGGACAGGGGAAGAGACCCAGTACTTC. Using reference TRBV5-1 and TRBJ2-5 for the parts outside the CDR3, the full variable domain is KAGVTQTPRYLIKTRGQQVTLSCSPISGHRSVSWYQQTPGQGLQFLFEYFSETQRNKGNFPGRFSGRQFSNSRSEMNVSTLELGDSALYLCASSRTGEETQYFGPGTRLLVL.

There are many counts of this clonotype. This chain links TRBV7-9 with TRBJ2-7; D gene unclear. Trimming removed 6 bases from V and 2 bases from J, with 8 bases in between. From germline, CDR1 is SEHNR and CDR2 FQNEAQ (reference sequence). This CDR3 is built from 12 residues. CDR3 sequence reads: CASSPTPYEQYF. The CDR3 DNA reads TGTGCCAGCAGTCCCACCCCCTACGAGCAGTACTTC. Complete variable domain (other parts from reference TRBV7-9 and TRBJ2-7): DTGVSQNPRHKITKRGQNVTFRCDPISEHNRLYWYRQTLGQGPEFLTYFQNEAQLEKSRLLSDRFSAERPKGSFSTLEIQRTEQGDSAMYLCASSPTPYEQYFGPGTRLTVT.

This clonotype was seen repeatedly, ten times or more. The chain links TRBV5-1 to TRBJ1-5; 10 bases are shared with TRBD1. J gave up 3 bases and V 4 bases, and 4 bases lay outside the gene matches. The CDR3 totals 15 residues. Germline V CDR1 and CDR2: SGHRS, YFSETQ. As DNA, the CDR3 is TGCGCCAGCAGCCCGGGGACAGGGGTCAATCAGCCCCAGCATTTT. Translating it yields CASSPGTGVNQPQHF. The whole variable domain, remainder taken from reference TRBV5-1 and TRBJ1-5, is KAGVTQTPRYLIKTRGQQVTLSCSPISGHRSVSWYQQTPGQGLQFLFEYFSETQRNKGNFPGRFSGRQFSNSRSEMNVSTLELGDSALYLCASSPGTGVNQPQHFGDGTRLSIL.

This clonotype was seen at least ten times. The CDR3 coding sequence is TGTGCCAGCACCCTGGAAGTTGGGGGGCATAATGAGCAGTTCTTC. It codes for CASTLEVGGHNEQFF. The chain links TRBV12-3 or TRBV12-4 to TRBJ2-1; perhaps D is TRBD1 or TRBD2 (6 bases each). Trimming removed 7 bases at V and 7 bases at J, with 20 bases between. The CDR3 is 15 amino acids.

At least ten counts were recorded for this clonotype. V is TRBV28 and J is TRBJ2-1; 12 nucleotides align to TRBD2. The length of the CDR3 is 16 residues. Unmatched junction bases numbered 9, after V lost 5 bases and J lost 7 bases. The germline CDR1 and CDR2 sequences are MDHEN and SYDVKM. CDR3 residues: CASSTRRGLAGNEQFF. The CDR3 DNA is TGTGCCAGCAGTACCCGCCGGGGACTAGCGGGTAATGAGCAGTTCTTC.

This clonotype was recorded many times. The J gene is TRBJ1-4, the V gene TRBV15; D is undetermined. Germline lookup yields CDR1 LNHNV and CDR2 YYDKDF (reference sequence). There are 18 residues in the CDR3. Trimming cost V 6 bases and J 0 bases, with 20 bases left between them. CDR3 in amino acids: CATRTAGYRLATNEKLFF. The CDR3, as DNA: TGTGCCACCAGAACGGCCGGATACAGACTCGCAACTAATGAAAAACTGTTTTTT.

This clonotype has a count of ten or more. The genes are TRBV20-1 and TRBJ2-3, with 9 bases aligning to TRBD2. Germline loops: CDR1 DFQATT, CDR2 SNEGSKA (reference sequence). This CDR3 region has 17 residues. V was clipped by 0 bases and J by 2 bases; unmatched bases: 9. CDR3 protein: CSARDVRAGGLTDTQYF. The CDR3 nucleotides are TGCAGTGCTAGAGATGTCCGAGCGGGGGGACTCACAGATACGCAGTATTTT.

In its sample, this clonotype was seen many times. J is TRBJ2-6 and V is TRBV20-1, with TRBD2 identical over 7 bases. The V gene's germline CDR1 is DFQATT and CDR2 SNEGSKA (reference sequence). The CDR3 covers 12 residues. V lost 1 base to trimming and J lost 9 bases; unmatched junction nucleotides: 0. The CDR3 sequence: CSARVAGNVLTF. CDR3 DNA sequence: TGCAGTGCTAGAGTAGCGGGCAACGTCCTGACTTTC.

This clonotype showed up just a few times. Sequence at one end of the junction differs from germline and may be a read error. The J gene is TRBJ2-3, the V gene TRBV4-1, with 12 bases fitting TRBD2. Germline CDR1 and CDR2: MGHRA and YSYEKL. This CDR3 spans 18 amino acids. CDR3 in DNA: TGCGCCAGAAGCCAAGATAGGCCTAGCGGGGGGGCTAAGGATACGCAGTATTTT. This translates into CARSQDRPSGGAKDTQYF.

This clonotype showed up many times. The rearrangement uses TRBV9 and TRBJ1-1; 8 nucleotides agree with TRBD1. Germline V gene data show CDR1 as SGDLS and CDR2 as YYNGEE. The CDR3 is 16 residues long. V trimming: 0 bases; J trimming: 1 base; junction bases outside the gene matches: 5. CDR3 sequence: CASSVETGASNTEAFF. The DNA for the CDR3 is TGTGCCAGCAGCGTAGAGACAGGGGCCTCGAACACTGAAGCTTTCTTT.

Ten or more counts support this clonotype. This rearrangement joins TRBV3-1 to TRBJ2-5, with a possible D match to TRBD1 (6 bases). Trimming removed 7 bases at V and 4 bases at J, with 16 bases between. The germline gives CDR1 LGHDT, CDR2 YNNKEL (reference sequence). This CDR3 has 14 amino acids. CDR3 sequence reads: CASNPTGSGETQYF. As DNA, the CDR3 is TGTGCCAGCAACCCTACAGGGAGCGGAGAGACCCAGTACTTC.

The chain carries TRBV29-1 and TRBJ2-1, with 8 bases aligning to TRBD1. This CDR3 region has 12 residues. The V gene's germline CDR1 is SQVTM and CDR2 ANQGSEA. The CDR3 loop is CVKDRARNEQFF. In DNA, the CDR3 is TGCGTAAAGGACAGGGCTCGCAATGAGCAGTTCTTC.

This clonotype was counted many times. This chain uses TRBV9 with TRBJ1-2; a weak D match, TRBD1 (5 bases). The germline V gene encodes CDR1 SGDLS and CDR2 YYNGEE. CDR3 size: 13 residues. Between the trimmed V and J ends, which lost 4 bases and 5 bases, there was a span of 12 bases. The DNA for the CDR3 is TGTGCCAGCAGCTTCGAAGGGGATTATGGCTACACCTTC. It is translated as CASSFEGDYGYTF.

This clonotype was recorded at least ten times. The J gene is TRBJ2-1, the V gene TRBV7-2, with 7 bases aligning to TRBD1. The CDR3 extends over 16 amino acids. The J segment lost 8 bases and the V segment lost 1 base, leaving 11 bases of the junction unmatched. Germline V gives CDR1 SGHTA, CDR2 FQGNSA. CDR3 sequence reads: CASSLGVARGKYEQFF. In DNA form, the CDR3 reads TGTGCCAGCAGCTTAGGGGTGGCCAGGGGGAAGTATGAGCAGTTCTTC.